The 6 T cell receptor beta chains listed next were all sequenced from one sample in a study of spatial heterogeneity in lung cancer (dated by TCRdb to the late 2010s). The library was prepared using 5' RACE. Sequencing was performed on a NextSeq 500. Using fastp trimming at Q25 and MiXCR clonotype assembly, TCRdb reanalyzed the public sequencing data and kept in-frame beta chains. One record per CDR3 amino acid sequence lists the most common genes and DNA. This sample gives several thousand distinct CDR3 sequences in total; under 13% of them show up just once. The ten top clones hold about a sixth of the sample. The sample's time point label, decoded: sample taken at primary tumor resection. What these receptors recognize is not known. Overall results and qualifications from the work: The tumor nonsynonymous mutation count correlated with the number of expanded alpha and beta TCRs within the tumor.

Sample: lung tumor tissue, taken at surgery. Every receptor here comes from a female donor with early-stage non-small cell lung cancer.

By its share, this clonotype is medium-sized (0.01 to 0.1%). The chain uses TRBV27 and TRBJ1-2; D gene ambiguous. The CDR3 extends over 16 amino acids. Germline CDR1 and CDR2: MNHEY and SMNVEV (reference sequence). Trimming shortened V by 7 bases and J by 10 bases, and 28 bases separated the two germline ends. The CDR3 sequence is CASTRVTDGVSGDYTF. For the CDR3, the DNA is TGTGCCAGCACCAGAGTTACCGATGGGGTATCGGGTGACTACACCTTC.

This clonotype is medium-sized by share. The chain uses TRBV5-4 and TRBJ1-1, with D perhaps matching TRBD1 (5 bases). The germline V gene encodes CDR1 SGHNT and CDR2 YYREEE (reference sequence). V dropped 4 bases and J dropped 0 bases, with 13 bases sitting between them. The CDR3 totals 15 residues. CDR3: CASSGMGDMNTEAFF. The CDR3 region has the DNA TGTGCCAGCAGCGGAATGGGGGATATGAACACTGAAGCTTTCTTT.

This clonotype was counted between two and nine times. V is TRBV7-6 and J is TRBJ2-2; no clear D. V was clipped by 2 bases and J by 3 bases, with 7 bases between them. CDR1 is SGHVS and CDR2 is FNYEAQ in the germline V gene. The CDR3 covers 14 residues. CDR3 bases: TGTGCCAGCAGCTTATACGGTGACACCGGGGAGCTGTTTTTT. It yields the protein CASSLYGDTGELFF.

This clonotype is medium-sized in the sample. This chain connects TRBV7-2 to TRBJ2-1, with D perhaps TRBD2 (7 bases). The V and J ends lost 5 bases and 7 bases respectively, with 18 bases between them. This CDR3 is built from 15 residues. Looked up from germline, CDR1 is SGHTA and CDR2 is FQGNSA. The CDR3, as DNA: TGTGCCAGCAGCCTTCTGGCGGGGGACAAAAATGAGCAGTTCTTC. This encodes CASSLLAGDKNEQFF.

By proportion, this clonotype is medium-sized. The chain combines TRBV7-6 with TRBJ2-5; no clear D gene. CDR3 length: 12 amino acids. Germline CDR1 SGHVS, CDR2 FNYEAQ. With 1 base removed from V and 0 bases from J, the gap between germline ends came to 0 bases. CDR3 nucleotides: TGTGCCAGCAGCTTAGACCAAGAGACCCAGTACTTC. As protein: CASSLDQETQYF.

V gene TRBV5-1 combines with J gene TRBJ1-4; no clear D gene. Trimming left V 0 bases short and J 7 bases short, with 13 bases between. Germline CDR1 is SGHRS and CDR2 is YFSETQ. The CDR3 runs to 15 residues. The CDR3 DNA reads TGCGCCAGCAGCTTGGATAGGACGATGGGTGAAAAACTGTTTTTT. Translation gives CASSLDRTMGEKLFF.